A single sample is the source of the 17 T cell receptor beta chains below, sequenced in a study of cytomegalovirus exposure and HLA in healthy donors. PCR used 60 Vbeta primers and 13 Jbeta primers. Data came from immunoSEQ multiplex PCR; TCRdb stores just in-frame clones and leaves some out. The sample carries around 37,000 clones, 70% to 75% recorded once. The sequencing sample was made of PBMCs. These receptors all stem from a man between 25 and 39 years old in good health and CMV-seronegative.

This clone was observed a few times. The genes are TRBV7-2 and TRBJ1-5, with no clear D. Germline loops: CDR1 SGHTA, CDR2 FQGNSA. The CDR3 is 14 amino acids. V lost 3 bases to trimming and J lost 4 bases, with 10 bases between them. The CDR3 DNA reads TGTGCCAGCAGCTTCGTCGGCGGGAATCAGCCCCAGCATTTT. Residues: CASSFVGGNQPQHF.

V is TRBV29-1 and J is TRBJ2-5; D remains ambiguous. Deletions cut 3 bases from V and 0 bases from J, with 11 bases between. The germline V gene encodes CDR1 SQVTM and CDR2 ANQGSEA. The CDR3 is made up of 14 amino acids. Here the CDR3 DNA reads TGCAGCGTTGAGCAGCGATGGTACCAAGAGACCCAGTACTTC. Translating it yields CSVEQRWYQETQYF. The full variable domain, in which reference TRBV29-1 and TRBJ2-5 provide the parts outside the CDR3, is SAVISQKPSRDICQRGTSLTIQCQVDSQVTMMFWYRQQPGQSLTLIATANQGSEATYESGFVIDKFPISRPNLTFSTLTVSNMSPEDSSIYLCSVEQRWYQETQYFGPGTRLLVL.

The genes are TRBV18 and TRBJ2-7; 8 bases match TRBD1. V shed 3 bases, J shed 4 bases, and the junction held 8 bases outside the gene matches. This CDR3 region has 15 residues. In germline, CDR1 is KGHSH, CDR2 LQKENI. CDR3 sequence: CASSPLQGARYEQYF. The CDR3 DNA sequence: TGTGCCAGCTCACCTCTTCAGGGGGCGCGGTACGAGCAGTACTTC.

This clone was detected only once. This chain connects TRBV7-6 to TRBJ2-1; unclear D gene. This CDR3 is 14 amino acids long. The germline gives CDR1 SGHVS, CDR2 FNYEAQ. Between the trimmed V and J ends, which lost 0 bases and 10 bases, there was a span of 13 bases. This chain's CDR3 is CASSLAPTLGEQFF. The CDR3 DNA reads as TGTGCCAGCAGCTTAGCTCCGACCTTGGGCGAGCAGTTCTTC.

CDR3 coding DNA: TGTGCCAGCAGTTCCTCACAAGGAGGTGGCTACGAGCAGTACTTC. This gives the protein CASSSSQGGGYEQYF. The chain combines TRBV6-6 with TRBJ2-7, with D maybe TRBD2 (5 bases). This CDR3 spans 15 amino acids. CDR1 and CDR2 from the germline V gene are MNHNY and SVGAGI (reference sequence). The V gene lost 4 bases and the J gene lost 3 bases, with 16 bases spanning the gap.

In DNA form, the CDR3 reads TGTGCCTGGAGCACCTATAATGAAAAACTGTTTTTT. Translated: CAWSTYNEKLFF. The chain is built from TRBV30 and TRBJ1-4; no reliable D call. The CDR3 is 12 amino acids. Germline CDR1 and CDR2: GTSNPN and SVGIG (reference sequence). Trimming stripped 3 bases from V and 4 bases from J, with 6 bases between.

CDR3 coding DNA: TGTGCCAGCAGTCAACTGATGGGACATAGCAATCAGCCCCAGCATTTT. Protein sequence: CASSQLMGHSNQPQHF. This chain joins TRBV27 and TRBJ1-5, with D tentatively TRBD1 (6 bases). The CDR3 runs to 16 residues. Trimming took off 5 bases at V and 0 bases at J, with 14 bases between the two ends. CDR1 and CDR2 from the germline V gene are MNHEY and SMNVEV (reference sequence).

The chain carries TRBV28 and TRBJ1-2; possibly TRBD1 for D (5 bases). The ends were cut back, 7 bases at V and 3 bases at J, with 9 bases in the middle. This CDR3 comprises 12 residues. CDR1 and CDR2 (germline): MDHEN, SYDVKM. CDR3 sequence (DNA): TGTGCCAGCAATTGGGGGGACTATGGCTACACCTTC. Translating it yields CASNWGDYGYTF.

CDR3 DNA sequence: TGTGCCAGTAGTTCCCGGAGGGGGCGGGATGGCTACACCTTC. Translation: CASSSRRGRDGYTF. The chain joins TRBV19 to TRBJ1-2; 7 nucleotides line up with TRBD1. Germline lookup yields CDR1 LNHDA and CDR2 SQIVND (reference sequence). This CDR3 is built from 14 residues. V lost 5 bases and J lost 6; bases outside the gene matches: 9.

The chain joins TRBV9 to TRBJ2-1, with 8 bases matching TRBD2. The CDR3 consists of 16 residues. CDR1 is SGDLS, CDR2 YYNGEE, per germline. V shed 0 bases, J shed 4 bases, and the junction held 6 bases outside the gene matches. CDR3 in DNA: TGTGCCAGCAGCGTAGAGGAGCGGGAGAGGTACAATGAGCAGTTCTTC. It is translated as CASSVEERERYNEQFF.

The rearrangement uses TRBV10-2 and TRBJ2-1; 11 bases agree with TRBD2. Losses at the gene ends were 2 bases for V and 3 bases for J; bases not matched to a gene: 9. The germline CDR1 and CDR2 sequences are WSHSY and SAAADI. The CDR3 length is 18 residues. CDR3: CASSEATSGRRGYNEQFF. In DNA form, the CDR3 reads TGCGCCAGCAGTGAGGCCACTAGCGGGAGAAGAGGCTACAATGAGCAGTTCTTC.

V is TRBV4-1 and J is TRBJ2-5, with 8 bases lining up with TRBD1. Losses at the gene ends were 4 bases for V and 1 base for J; bases not matched to a gene: 5. The CDR3 length is 15 residues. Germline CDR1 and CDR2: MGHRA and YSYEKL. In DNA form, the CDR3 reads TGCGCCAGCAGCCTTCGGACAGGGCTCCAAGAGACCCAGTACTTC. Translated, it gives CASSLRTGLQETQYF.

The chain combines TRBV5-6 with TRBJ1-1, with D possibly matching TRBD1 (5 bases). Per the germline V gene, CDR1 is SGHDT and CDR2 is YYEEEE. The V and J ends lost 0 bases and 0 bases respectively, with 12 bases between them. The CDR3 totals 16 residues. CDR3 loop: CASSLGIGVMNTEAFF. In DNA form, the CDR3 reads TGTGCCAGCAGCTTGGGCATAGGGGTCATGAACACTGAAGCTTTCTTT.

This chain connects TRBV6-6 to TRBJ1-3; possible D gene TRBD1, 6 bases. Trimming removed 6 bases at V and 0 bases at J, with 15 bases between. The CDR3 totals 16 residues. Germline CDR1 is MNHNY and CDR2 is SVGAGI (reference sequence). The CDR3 region has the DNA TGTGCCAGCAGCCCGGGACACACGACCTCTGGAAACACCATATATTTT. As protein: CASSPGHTTSGNTIYF.

The chain carries TRBV11-2 and TRBJ1-1; TRBD1 is a possible D gene (6 bases). Trimming took 5 bases from V and 3 from J, leaving 25 bases between them. Per germline, CDR1 SGHAT and CDR2 FQNNGV. The CDR3 spans 18 residues. CDR3 protein: CASSREGVWGESDTEAFF. CDR3 sequence (DNA): TGTGCCAGCAGCCGAGAGGGGGTATGGGGAGAGAGTGACACTGAAGCTTTCTTT.

V and J are TRBV10-2 and TRBJ2-2; D not certain. This CDR3 is built from 15 residues. The ends were cut back, 2 bases at V and 0 bases at J, with 7 bases in the middle. Germline V gives CDR1 WSHSY, CDR2 SAAADI. This CDR3 reads CASSELTPNTGELFF. In DNA form, the CDR3 reads TGCGCCAGCAGTGAGCTCACACCGAACACCGGGGAGCTGTTTTTT.

This clone was found a few times. The rearrangement links TRBV9 to TRBJ2-1, with TRBD2 identical over 11 bases. J gave up 6 bases and V 3 bases, and 5 bases lay outside the gene matches. The germline V gene has CDR1 SGDLS and CDR2 YYNGEE. CDR3 length equals 15 residues. CDR3 region: CASSETSGRTNEQFF. CDR3 in DNA: TGTGCCAGCAGCGAAACTAGCGGGAGAACCAATGAGCAGTTCTTC.